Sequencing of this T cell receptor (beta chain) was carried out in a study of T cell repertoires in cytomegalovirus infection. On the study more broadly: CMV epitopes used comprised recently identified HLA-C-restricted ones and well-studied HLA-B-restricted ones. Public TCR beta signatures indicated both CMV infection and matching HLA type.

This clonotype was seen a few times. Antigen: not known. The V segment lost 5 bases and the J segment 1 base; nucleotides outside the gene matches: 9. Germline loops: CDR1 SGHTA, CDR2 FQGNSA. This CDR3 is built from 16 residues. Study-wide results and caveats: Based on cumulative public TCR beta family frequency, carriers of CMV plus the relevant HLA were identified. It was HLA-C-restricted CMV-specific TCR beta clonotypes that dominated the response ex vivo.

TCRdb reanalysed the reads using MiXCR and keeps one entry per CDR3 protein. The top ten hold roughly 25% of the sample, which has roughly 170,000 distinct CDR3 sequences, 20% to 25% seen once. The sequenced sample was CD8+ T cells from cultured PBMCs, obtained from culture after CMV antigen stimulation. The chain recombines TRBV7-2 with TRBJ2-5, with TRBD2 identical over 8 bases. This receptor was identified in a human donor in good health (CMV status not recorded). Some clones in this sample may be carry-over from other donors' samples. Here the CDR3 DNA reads TGTGCCAGCAGCCTCGCCCGGGGGGGCCTCCAAGAGACCCAGTACTTC. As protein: CASSLARGGLQETQYF.